The next 18 T cell receptor beta chains were all read from a single sample in a study of blood T cell repertoires in COVID-19. Profiling relied on immunoSEQ multiplex PCR, and the TCRdb table lists in-frame clones only, not all of them. Counted here are some 180,000 clones, approximately 90% occurring once; the ten biggest clones make up over 2%. Material for sequencing was peripheral blood. Every receptor here comes from a man over 45 who had recovered from COVID-19.

The gene calls are TRBV19 and TRBJ2-4, with D maybe TRBD1 (5 bases). There are 16 residues in the CDR3. V lost 2 bases to trimming and J lost 3 bases, with 14 bases between them. Germline V gives CDR1 LNHDA, CDR2 SQIVND (reference sequence). CDR3 nucleotide sequence: TGTGCCAGTAGTATAATAACACAGGTGTACAAAAACATTCAGTACTTC. As protein: CASSIITQVYKNIQYF. The entire variable domain, with the rest obtained from reference TRBV19 and TRBJ2-4, is as follows: DGGITQSPKYLFRKEGQNVTLSCEQNLNHDAMYWYRQDPGQGLRLIYYSQIVNDFQKGDIAEGYSVSREKKESFPLTVTSAQKNPTAFYLCASSIITQVYKNIQYFGAGTRLSVL.

The chain is built from TRBV30 and TRBJ2-2, with a tentative D call TRBD1 (5 bases). The CDR3 has 15 residues. V dropped 1 base and J dropped 5 bases, with 14 bases sitting between them. Germline assignment: CDR1 GTSNPN and CDR2 SVGIG (reference sequence). CDR3 bases: TGTGCCTGGAGTGGAAAGGGGATAGGAACCGGGGAGCTGTTTTTT. Its protein is CAWSGKGIGTGELFF. The whole variable domain, remainder taken from reference TRBV30 and TRBJ2-2, is SQTIHQWPATLVQPVGSPLSLECTVEGTSNPNLYWYRQAAGRGLQLLFYSVGIGQISSEVPQNLSASRPQDRQFILSSKKLLLSDSGFYLCAWSGKGIGTGELFFGEGSRLTVL.

The rearrangement uses TRBV4-3 and TRBJ2-1; D possibly corresponds to TRBD2 (6 bases). Per germline, CDR1 LGHNA and CDR2 YSLEER. The V gene lost 4 bases and the J gene lost 5 bases, with 12 bases spanning the gap. This CDR3 is 14 amino acids long. The CDR3 nucleotides read TGCGCCAGCAGCCCAGGTGCGGGGCACAATGAGCAGTTCTTC. Amino acid sequence: CASSPGAGHNEQFF.

This chain uses TRBV3-1 (or the pseudogene TRBV3-2) with TRBJ1-1, with 7 bases matching TRBD1. There are 15 residues in the CDR3. CDR1 is LGHDT and CDR2 is YNNKEL in the germline V gene (reference sequence). Losses at the gene ends were 0 bases for V and 10 bases for J; bases not matched to a gene: 11. CDR3 nucleotides: TGTGCCAGCAGCCAAGATATTATAGGGGGCCCGGGAGCTTTCTTT. The encoded protein is CASSQDIIGGPGAFF.

The rearrangement uses TRBV18 and TRBJ2-7; tentative D call: TRBD2 (6 bases). V lost 6 bases, J lost 3 bases, and 12 bases lay in between. In germline, CDR1 is KGHSH, CDR2 LQKENI. The CDR3 length is 13 residues. CDR3 coding DNA: TGTGCCAGCTCTGGGGACTGGAACTACGAGCAGTACTTC. Translating gives CASSGDWNYEQYF.

This clone was seen just once. The chain carries TRBV11-2 and TRBJ2-1; 12 nucleotides agree with TRBD2. The CDR3 loop spans 15 amino acids. The germline CDR1 and CDR2 sequences are SGHAT and FQNNGV. Trimming removed 5 bases from V and 4 bases from J; junction bases left unmatched: 3. The CDR3 DNA is TGTGCCAGCAGCCGGACTAGCGGGGAATACAATGAGCAGTTCTTC. Amino acids: CASSRTSGEYNEQFF.

The V and J genes are TRBV11-2 and TRBJ2-7; the D is unclear. V was cut by 7 bases and J by 6 bases, with 13 bases left in between. The CDR3 contains 12 residues. In germline, CDR1 is SGHAT, CDR2 FQNNGV. The CDR3, as DNA: TGTGCCAGCACCGCCTCTCTCGGCGAGCAGTACTTC. Protein: CASTASLGEQYF. The full variable domain, its missing parts supplied by reference TRBV11-2 and TRBJ2-7, is EAGVAQSPRYKIIEKRQSVAFWCNPISGHATLYWYQQILGQGPKLLIQFQNNGVVDDSQLPKDRFSAERLKGVDSTLKIQPAKLEDSAVYLCASTASLGEQYFGPGTRLTVT.

V gene TRBV19 combines with J gene TRBJ2-5; weak D call: TRBD1 (7 bases). CDR1 and CDR2 (germline): LNHDA, SQIVND (reference sequence). V shed 3 bases and J shed 1 base, with 12 bases lying between them. The CDR3 totals 15 residues. CDR3 bases: TGTGCCAGTAGTATTCAGGGGGGCTTCCAAGAGACCCAGTACTTC. Its protein is CASSIQGGFQETQYF.

The V and J genes are TRBV29-1 and TRBJ1-4; D not certain. Germline V gene lookup returns CDR1 SQVTM and CDR2 ANQGSEA. Trimming removed 4 bases at V and 2 bases at J, with 11 bases between. The CDR3 contains 14 residues. The CDR3 spells CSVGVGGTNEKLFF. The CDR3 nucleotides are TGCAGCGTTGGGGTGGGAGGGACTAATGAAAAACTGTTTTTT.

The chain combines TRBV7-2 with TRBJ1-4; 8 bases line up with TRBD1. Losses at the gene ends were 3 bases for V and 7 bases for J; bases not matched to a gene: 4. The germline V gene encodes CDR1 SGHTA and CDR2 FQGNSA. The CDR3 consists of 14 residues. CDR3 amino acids: CASSFGQGGEKLFF. CDR3 DNA: TGTGCCAGCAGCTTTGGACAGGGAGGTGAAAAACTGTTTTTT.

The J gene is TRBJ1-1, the V gene TRBV4-3, with TRBD1 identical over 9 bases. Germline V CDR1 and CDR2: LGHNA, YSLEER. V dropped 5 bases and J dropped 3; count of bases not matched to a gene: 7. This CDR3 comprises 15 residues. The CDR3 here is CASSRRDREDTEAFF. CDR3 nucleotide sequence: TGCGCCAGCAGCAGACGGGACAGGGAGGACACTGAAGCTTTCTTT.

In this sample, this clone turned up once. The chain uses TRBV5-1 and TRBJ1-3; D gene ambiguous. CDR3 length equals 14 residues. With 0 bases removed from V and 3 bases from J, the gap between germline ends came to 7 bases. CDR1 and CDR2 (germline): SGHRS, YFSETQ. The CDR3 reads CASSLAAGGNTIYF. CDR3 bases: TGCGCCAGCAGCTTGGCGGCAGGTGGAAACACCATATATTTT.

A note on this clone: Other DNA sequences within the sample encode an identical CDR3. J is TRBJ2-3 and V is TRBV7-2; tentatively, D is TRBD1 (6 bases). Germline CDR1 reads SGHTA; CDR2 reads FQGNSA. V was shortened by 1 base and J by 2 bases, with 10 bases between the two germline ends. The CDR3 has 15 residues. The CDR3 DNA reads as TGTGCCAGCAGCTTAGGCAGGGGATCCACAGATACGCAGTATTTT. Encoded protein: CASSLGRGSTDTQYF.

This rearrangement joins TRBV15 to TRBJ2-1; no clear D gene. The CDR3 contains 13 residues. V lost 5 bases and J lost 4, with 9 bases in between. CDR1 is LNHNV and CDR2 is YYDKDF in the germline V gene (reference sequence). CDR3 protein: CATSQGGYNEQFF. CDR3 nucleotides: TGTGCCACCAGCCAAGGCGGATACAATGAGCAGTTCTTC.

This rearrangement joins TRBV6-7 to TRBJ2-2; TRBD2 matches 11 bases. TRBV6-7 is placed among ORFs of uncertain function. V was pared by 0 bases and J by 13 bases, with 22 bases of the junction left unmatched. The CDR3 consists of 20 residues. The CDR3: CASSYSHQTSGAQTPEVLFF. The CDR3 nucleotides read TGTGCCAGCAGTTACTCCCACCAGACTAGCGGGGCCCAAACACCGGAGGTGCTGTTTTTT.

CDR3 loop: CASSKDETSGRRCTGELFF. DNA of the CDR3: TGTGCCAGCAGCAAAGACGAGACTAGCGGGAGAAGGTGCACCGGGGAGCTGTTTTTT. The chain has TRBV21-1 and TRBJ2-2; the D segment call TRBD2 is taken from the table without a DNA check. TRBV21-1 is deemed a pseudogene. The CDR3 covers 19 residues.

This clone has just a few counts. The chain combines TRBV27 with TRBJ1-3; no clear D gene. The CDR3 is made up of 15 amino acids. With 6 bases removed from V and 2 bases from J, the gap between germline ends came to 14 bases. Germline values: CDR1 MNHEY, CDR2 SMNVEV (reference sequence). CDR3 sequence (DNA): TGTGCCAGCAGCCTAAATCCGCAAGCTGGAAACACCATATATTTT. Translated, it gives CASSLNPQAGNTIYF.

This clone was seen repeatedly, ten times or more. This chain uses TRBV11-2 with TRBJ2-7, with a weak D call TRBD2 (5 bases). CDR1 and CDR2 (germline): SGHAT, FQNNGV. Trimming pared 4 bases from V and 0 bases from J, leaving 13 bases between. The CDR3 is 15 amino acids. CDR3 bases: TGTGCCAGCAGCTCCCCGCGGGTAAGCTCCTACGAGCAGTACTTC. It yields the protein CASSSPRVSSYEQYF.